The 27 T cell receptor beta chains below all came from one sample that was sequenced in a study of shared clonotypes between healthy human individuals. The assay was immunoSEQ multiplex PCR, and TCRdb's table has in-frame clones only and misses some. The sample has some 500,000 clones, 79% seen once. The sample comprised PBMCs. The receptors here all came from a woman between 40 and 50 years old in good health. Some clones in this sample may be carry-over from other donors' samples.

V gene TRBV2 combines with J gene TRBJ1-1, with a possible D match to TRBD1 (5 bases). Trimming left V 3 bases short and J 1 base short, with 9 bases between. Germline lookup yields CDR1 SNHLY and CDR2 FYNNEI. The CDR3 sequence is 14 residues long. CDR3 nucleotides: TGTGCCAGCAGTGATCAGGGTGGGAACACTGAAGCTTTCTTT. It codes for CASSDQGGNTEAFF.

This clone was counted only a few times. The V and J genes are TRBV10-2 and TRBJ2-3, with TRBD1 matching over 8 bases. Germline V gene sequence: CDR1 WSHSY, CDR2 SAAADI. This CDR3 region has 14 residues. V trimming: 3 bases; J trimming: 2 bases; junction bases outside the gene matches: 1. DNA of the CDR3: TGCGCCAGCAGTGACAGGGGGCCCACAGATACGCAGTATTTT. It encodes CASSDRGPTDTQYF.

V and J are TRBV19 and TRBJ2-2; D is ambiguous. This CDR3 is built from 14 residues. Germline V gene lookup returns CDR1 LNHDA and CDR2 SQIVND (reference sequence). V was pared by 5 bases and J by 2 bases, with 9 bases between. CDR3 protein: CASSEAANTGELFF. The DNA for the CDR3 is TGTGCCAGTAGTGAGGCAGCTAACACCGGGGAGCTGTTTTTT.

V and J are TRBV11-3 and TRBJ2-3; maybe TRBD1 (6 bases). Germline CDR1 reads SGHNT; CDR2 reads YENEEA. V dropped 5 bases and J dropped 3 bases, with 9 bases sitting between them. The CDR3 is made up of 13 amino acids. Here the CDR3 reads CASSRRGTDTQYF. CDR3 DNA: TGTGCCAGCAGCCGCAGGGGAACAGATACGCAGTATTTT.

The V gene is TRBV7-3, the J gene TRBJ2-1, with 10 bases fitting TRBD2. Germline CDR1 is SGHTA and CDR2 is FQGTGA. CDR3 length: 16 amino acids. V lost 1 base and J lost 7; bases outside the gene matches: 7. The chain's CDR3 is CASSLSGTSVTNEQFF. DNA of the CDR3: TGTGCCAGCAGCTTAAGCGGGACTAGCGTAACAAATGAGCAGTTCTTC.

The CDR3 DNA sequence: TGTGCCAGTAAAATAACGCCGACAGGGGGCCATAGCAATCAGCCCCAGCATTTT. Its protein product is CASKITPTGGHSNQPQHF. The chain links TRBV19 to TRBJ1-5; 10 nucleotides align to TRBD1. The CDR3 sequence is 18 residues long. J gave up 0 bases and V 7 bases, and 12 bases lay outside the gene matches. Germline assignment: CDR1 LNHDA and CDR2 SQIVND (reference sequence).

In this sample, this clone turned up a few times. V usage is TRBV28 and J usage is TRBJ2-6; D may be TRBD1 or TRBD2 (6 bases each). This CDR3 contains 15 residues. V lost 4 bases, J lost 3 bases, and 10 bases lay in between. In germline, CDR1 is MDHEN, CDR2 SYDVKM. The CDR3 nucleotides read TGTGCCAGCAGTTCGGGGGCAGATGGGGCCAACGTCCTGACTTTC. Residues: CASSSGADGANVLTF.

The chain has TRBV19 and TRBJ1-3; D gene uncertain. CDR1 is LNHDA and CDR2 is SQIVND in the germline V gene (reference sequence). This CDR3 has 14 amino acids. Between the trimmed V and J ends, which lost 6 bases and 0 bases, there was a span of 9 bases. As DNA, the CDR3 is TGTGCCAGTAGCCTCCTATACTCTGGAAACACCATATATTTT. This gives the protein CASSLLYSGNTIYF.

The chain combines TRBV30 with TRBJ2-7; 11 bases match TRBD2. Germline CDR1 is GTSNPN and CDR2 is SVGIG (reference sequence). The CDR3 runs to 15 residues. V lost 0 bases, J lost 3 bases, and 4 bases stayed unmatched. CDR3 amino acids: CAWSVQGTSGYEQYF. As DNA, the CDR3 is TGTGCCTGGAGTGTACAGGGGACTAGCGGCTACGAGCAGTACTTC. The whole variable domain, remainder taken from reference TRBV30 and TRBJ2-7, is SQTIHQWPATLVQPVGSPLSLECTVEGTSNPNLYWYRQAAGRGLQLLFYSVGIGQISSEVPQNLSASRPQDRQFILSSKKLLLSDSGFYLCAWSVQGTSGYEQYFGPGTRLTVT.

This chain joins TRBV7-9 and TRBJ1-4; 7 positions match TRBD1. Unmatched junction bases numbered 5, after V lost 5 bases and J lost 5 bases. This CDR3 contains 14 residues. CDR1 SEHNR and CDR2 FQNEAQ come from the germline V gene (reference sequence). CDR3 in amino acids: CASSRGQLNEKLFF. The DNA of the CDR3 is TGTGCCAGCAGCCGGGGACAGCTGAATGAAAAACTGTTTTTT.

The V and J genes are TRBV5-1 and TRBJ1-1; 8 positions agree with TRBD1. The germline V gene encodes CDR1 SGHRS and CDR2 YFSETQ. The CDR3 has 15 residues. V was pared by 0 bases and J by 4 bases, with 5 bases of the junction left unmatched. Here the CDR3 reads CASSLEGQVGTEAFF. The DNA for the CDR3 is TGCGCCAGCAGCTTGGAGGGACAGGTAGGCACTGAAGCTTTCTTT.

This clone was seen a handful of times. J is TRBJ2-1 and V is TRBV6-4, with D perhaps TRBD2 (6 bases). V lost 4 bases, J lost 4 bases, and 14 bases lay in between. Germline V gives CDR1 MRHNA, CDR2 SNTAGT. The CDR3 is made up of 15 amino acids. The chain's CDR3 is CASSVGSSDYNEQFF. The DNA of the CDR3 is TGTGCCAGCAGTGTAGGGTCTAGCGATTACAATGAGCAGTTCTTC.

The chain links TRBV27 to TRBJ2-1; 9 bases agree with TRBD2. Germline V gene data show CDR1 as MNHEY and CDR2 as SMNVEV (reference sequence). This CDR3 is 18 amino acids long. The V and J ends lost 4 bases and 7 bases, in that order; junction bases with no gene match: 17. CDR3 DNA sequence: TGTGCCAGCAGTTCCCCCCCCCGCGGGAGGGCCTATGGGAATGAGCAGTTCTTC. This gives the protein CASSSPPRGRAYGNEQFF.

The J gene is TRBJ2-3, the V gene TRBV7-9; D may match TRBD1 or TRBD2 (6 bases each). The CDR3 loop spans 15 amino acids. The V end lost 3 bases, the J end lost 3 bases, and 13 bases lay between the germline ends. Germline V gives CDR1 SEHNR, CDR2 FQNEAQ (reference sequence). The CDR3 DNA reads TGTGCCAGCAGCTTGGGGGGACACAGTACAGATACGCAGTATTTT. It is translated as CASSLGGHSTDTQYF.

The chain's CDR3 is CASSLGPGQGAGYEQFF. CDR3 in DNA: TGTGCCAGCAGCTTGGGACCGGGACAGGGGGCGGGATATGAGCAGTTCTTC. The chain carries TRBV11-2 and TRBJ2-1, with TRBD1 matching 12 bases. The length of the CDR3 is 17 residues. V lost 3 bases to trimming and J lost 8 bases; unmatched junction nucleotides: 11. Looked up from germline, CDR1 is SGHAT and CDR2 is FQNNGV.

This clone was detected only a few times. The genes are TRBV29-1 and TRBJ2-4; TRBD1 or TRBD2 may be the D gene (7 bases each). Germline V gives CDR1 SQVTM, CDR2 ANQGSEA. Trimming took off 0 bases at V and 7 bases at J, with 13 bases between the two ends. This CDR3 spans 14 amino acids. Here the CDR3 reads CSVEDARGGNIQYF. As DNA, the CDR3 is TGCAGCGTTGAAGATGCCAGGGGGGGCAACATTCAGTACTTC.

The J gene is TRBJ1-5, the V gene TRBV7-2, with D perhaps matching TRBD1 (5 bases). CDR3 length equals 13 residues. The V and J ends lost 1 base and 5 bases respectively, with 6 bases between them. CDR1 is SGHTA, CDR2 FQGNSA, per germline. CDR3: CASSLGQHQPQHF. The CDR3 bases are TGTGCCAGCAGCTTAGGACAGCATCAGCCCCAGCATTTT.

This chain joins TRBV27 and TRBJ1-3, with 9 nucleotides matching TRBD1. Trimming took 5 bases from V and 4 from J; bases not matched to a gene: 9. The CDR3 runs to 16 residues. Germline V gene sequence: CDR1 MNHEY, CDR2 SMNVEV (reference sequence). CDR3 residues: CASSAERTGEGNTIYF. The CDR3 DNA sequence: TGTGCCAGCAGTGCCGAGCGGACAGGGGAAGGAAACACCATATATTTT.

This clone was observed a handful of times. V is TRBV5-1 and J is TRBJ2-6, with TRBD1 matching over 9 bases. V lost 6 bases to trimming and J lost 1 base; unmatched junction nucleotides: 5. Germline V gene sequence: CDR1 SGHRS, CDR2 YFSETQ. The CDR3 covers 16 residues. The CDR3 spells CASKEQGASGANVLTF. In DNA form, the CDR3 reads TGCGCCAGCAAGGAACAGGGGGCATCTGGGGCCAACGTCCTGACTTTC.

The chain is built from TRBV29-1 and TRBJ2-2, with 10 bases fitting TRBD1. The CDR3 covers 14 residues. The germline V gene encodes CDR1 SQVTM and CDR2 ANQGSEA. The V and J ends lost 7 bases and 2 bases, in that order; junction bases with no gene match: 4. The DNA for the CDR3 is TGCAGCGGGGAGACAGGGGGCAACACCGGGGAGCTGTTTTTT. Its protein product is CSGETGGNTGELFF.

This CDR3 is CATSHGTDRYNEQFF. The CDR3 DNA is TGTGCCACCAGTCACGGGACAGACCGCTACAATGAGCAGTTCTTC. The chain joins TRBV15 to TRBJ2-1; 7 bases line up with TRBD1. Germline lookup yields CDR1 LNHNV and CDR2 YYDKDF (reference sequence). The CDR3 totals 15 residues. Losses at the gene ends were 6 bases for V and 3 bases for J; bases not matched to a gene: 8.

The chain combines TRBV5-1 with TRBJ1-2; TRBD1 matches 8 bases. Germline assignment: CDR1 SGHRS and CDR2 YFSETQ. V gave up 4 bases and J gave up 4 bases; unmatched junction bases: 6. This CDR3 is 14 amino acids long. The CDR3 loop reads CASSMTGASYGYTF. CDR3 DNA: TGCGCCAGCAGCATGACAGGGGCCAGCTATGGCTACACCTTC.

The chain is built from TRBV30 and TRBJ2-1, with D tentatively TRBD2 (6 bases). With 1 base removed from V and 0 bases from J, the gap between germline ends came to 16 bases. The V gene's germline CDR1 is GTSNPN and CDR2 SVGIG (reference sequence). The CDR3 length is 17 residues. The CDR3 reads CAWSGWTTQSSYNEQFF. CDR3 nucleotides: TGTGCCTGGAGTGGGTGGACTACCCAAAGCTCCTACAATGAGCAGTTCTTC.

Here the CDR3 DNA reads TGCGCCAGCAGCCCAGGCACGACCGCCAGTTATGGCTACACCTTC. Translation gives CASSPGTTASYGYTF. This sequence joins TRBV4-1 and TRBJ1-2; D not resolved. This CDR3 region has 15 residues. CDR1 is MGHRA, CDR2 YSYEKL, per germline. Trimming removed 4 bases at V and 5 bases at J, with 17 bases between.

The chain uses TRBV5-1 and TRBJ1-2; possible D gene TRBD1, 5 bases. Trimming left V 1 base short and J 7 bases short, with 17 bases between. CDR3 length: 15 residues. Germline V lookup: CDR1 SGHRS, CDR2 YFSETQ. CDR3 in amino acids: CASSLSGGAEVGYTF. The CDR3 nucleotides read TGCGCCAGCAGCTTGTCTGGGGGTGCGGAGGTTGGCTACACCTTC. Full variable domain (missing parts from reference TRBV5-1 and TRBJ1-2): KAGVTQTPRYLIKTRGQQVTLSCSPISGHRSVSWYQQTPGQGLQFLFEYFSETQRNKGNFPGRFSGRQFSNSRSEMNVSTLELGDSALYLCASSLSGGAEVGYTFGSGTRLTVV.

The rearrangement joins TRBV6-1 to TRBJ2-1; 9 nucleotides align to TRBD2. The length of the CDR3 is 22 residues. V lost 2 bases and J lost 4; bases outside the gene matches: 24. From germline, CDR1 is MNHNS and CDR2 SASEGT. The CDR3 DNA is TGTGCCAGCAGTGAATGGGCCCCAATCGGGCTAGCGGGGCCCTTGGGGTACAATGAGCAGTTCTTC. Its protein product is CASSEWAPIGLAGPLGYNEQFF.

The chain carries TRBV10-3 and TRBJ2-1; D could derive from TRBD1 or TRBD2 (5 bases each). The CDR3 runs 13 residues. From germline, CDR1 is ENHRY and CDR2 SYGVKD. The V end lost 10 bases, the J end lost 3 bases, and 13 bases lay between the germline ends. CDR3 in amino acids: CATKGENYNEQFF. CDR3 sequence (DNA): TGTGCCACCAAAGGGGAGAACTACAATGAGCAGTTCTTC.